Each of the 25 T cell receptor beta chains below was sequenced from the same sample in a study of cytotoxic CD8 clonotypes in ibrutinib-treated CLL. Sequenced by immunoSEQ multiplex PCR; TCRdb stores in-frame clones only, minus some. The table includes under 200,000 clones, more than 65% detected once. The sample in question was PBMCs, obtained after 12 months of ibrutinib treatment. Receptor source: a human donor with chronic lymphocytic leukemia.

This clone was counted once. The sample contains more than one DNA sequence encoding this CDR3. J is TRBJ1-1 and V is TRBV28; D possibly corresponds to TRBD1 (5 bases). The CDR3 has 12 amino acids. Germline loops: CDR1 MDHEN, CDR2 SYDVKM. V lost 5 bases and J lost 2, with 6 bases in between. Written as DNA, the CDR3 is TGTGCCAGCAGTGGACAAAACACTGAAGCTTTCTTT. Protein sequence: CASSGQNTEAFF.

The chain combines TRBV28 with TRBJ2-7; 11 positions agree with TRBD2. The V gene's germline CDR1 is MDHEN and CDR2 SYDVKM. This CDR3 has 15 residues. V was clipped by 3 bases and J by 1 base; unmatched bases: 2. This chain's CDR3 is CASSLRLAGSYEQYF. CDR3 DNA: TGTGCCAGCAGTTTGAGACTAGCGGGATCCTACGAGCAGTACTTC.

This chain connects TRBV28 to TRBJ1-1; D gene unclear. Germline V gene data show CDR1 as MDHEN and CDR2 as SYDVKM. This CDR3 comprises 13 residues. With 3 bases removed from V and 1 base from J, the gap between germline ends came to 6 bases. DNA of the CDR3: TGTGCCAGCAGTTTTCGGCCGAACACTGAAGCTTTCTTT. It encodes CASSFRPNTEAFF. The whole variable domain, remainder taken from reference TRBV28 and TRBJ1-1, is DVKVTQSSRYLVKRTGEKVFLECVQDMDHENMFWYRQDPGLGLRLIYFSYDVKMKEKGDIPEGYSVSREKKERFSLILESASTNQTSMYLCASSFRPNTEAFFGQGTRLTVV.

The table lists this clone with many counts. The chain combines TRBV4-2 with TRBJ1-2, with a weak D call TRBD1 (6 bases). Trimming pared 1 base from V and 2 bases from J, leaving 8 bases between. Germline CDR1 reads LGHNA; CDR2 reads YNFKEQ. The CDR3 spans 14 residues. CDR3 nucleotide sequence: TGTGCCAGCAGCCAAGGACAGGCAAACTATGGCTACACCTTC. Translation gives CASSQGQANYGYTF.

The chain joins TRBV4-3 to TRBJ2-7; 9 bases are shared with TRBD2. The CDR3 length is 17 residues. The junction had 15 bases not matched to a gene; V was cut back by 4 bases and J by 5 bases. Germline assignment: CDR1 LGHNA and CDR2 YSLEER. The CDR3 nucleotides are TGCGCCAGCAGCCCTCGTCGGGGGGCTAGCGGGACCGACGAGCAGTACTTC. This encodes CASSPRRGASGTDEQYF.

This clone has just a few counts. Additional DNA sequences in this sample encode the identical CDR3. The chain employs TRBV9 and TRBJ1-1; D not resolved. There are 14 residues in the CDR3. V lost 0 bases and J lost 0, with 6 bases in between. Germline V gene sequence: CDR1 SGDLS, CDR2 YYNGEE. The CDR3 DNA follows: TGTGCCAGCAGCGTAGACAGCTTGAACACTGAAGCTTTCTTT. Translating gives CASSVDSLNTEAFF.

In DNA form, the CDR3 reads TGTGCCAGATCTGATGGGCACAATGAGCAGTTCTTC. Translated: CARSDGHNEQFF. The J gene is TRBJ2-1, the V gene TRBV28; D uncertain. Trimming removed 9 bases from V and 5 bases from J, with 11 bases in between. The CDR3 is 12 amino acids. Germline values: CDR1 MDHEN, CDR2 SYDVKM.

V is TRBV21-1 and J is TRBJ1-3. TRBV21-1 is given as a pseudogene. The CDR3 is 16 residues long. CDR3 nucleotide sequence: TGTGCCAGCAGCAAAGGGAGGGGCAGGCCGGGGGGCACCATATATTTT. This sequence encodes CASSKGRGRPGGTIYF.

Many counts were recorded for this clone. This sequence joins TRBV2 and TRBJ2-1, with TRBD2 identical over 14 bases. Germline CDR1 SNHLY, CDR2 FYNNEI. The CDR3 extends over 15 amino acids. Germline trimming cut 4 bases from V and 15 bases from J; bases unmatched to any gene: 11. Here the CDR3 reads CASSVKPGLAGGGFF. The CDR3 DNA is TGTGCCAGCAGTGTAAAGCCCGGACTAGCGGGGGGAGGGTTCTTC.

The CDR3 region is CASNPTGSGNTIYF. DNA for the CDR3: TGTGCCAGCAACCCGACAGGGAGTGGAAACACCATATATTTT. The chain has TRBV6-5 and TRBJ1-3, with TRBD1 identical over 7 bases. The ends lost 7 bases at V and 3 bases at J; junction bases unmatched: 6. In germline, CDR1 is MNHEY, CDR2 SVGAGI. This CDR3 region has 14 residues.

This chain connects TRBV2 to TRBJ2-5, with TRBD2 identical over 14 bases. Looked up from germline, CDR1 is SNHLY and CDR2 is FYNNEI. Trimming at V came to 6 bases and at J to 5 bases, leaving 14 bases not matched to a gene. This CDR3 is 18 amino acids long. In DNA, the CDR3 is TGTGCCAGCAGCCCTAGGACTAGCGGGAGGCGAGGAGGGGAGACCCAGTACTTC. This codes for CASSPRTSGRRGGETQYF.

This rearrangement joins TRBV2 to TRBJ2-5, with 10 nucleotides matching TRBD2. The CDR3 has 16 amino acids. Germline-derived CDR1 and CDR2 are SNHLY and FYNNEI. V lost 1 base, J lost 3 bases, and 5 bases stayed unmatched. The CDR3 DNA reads TGTGCCAGCAGTGAAGTGATAGCGGGGGGAAAAGAGACCCAGTACTTC. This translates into CASSEVIAGGKETQYF.

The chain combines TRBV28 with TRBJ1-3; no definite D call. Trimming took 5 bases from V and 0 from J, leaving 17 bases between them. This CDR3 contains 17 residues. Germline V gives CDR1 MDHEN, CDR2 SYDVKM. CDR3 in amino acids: CASSPSYLLTSGNTIYF. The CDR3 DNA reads TGTGCCAGCAGTCCCTCTTACTTGCTAACCTCTGGAAACACCATATATTTT.

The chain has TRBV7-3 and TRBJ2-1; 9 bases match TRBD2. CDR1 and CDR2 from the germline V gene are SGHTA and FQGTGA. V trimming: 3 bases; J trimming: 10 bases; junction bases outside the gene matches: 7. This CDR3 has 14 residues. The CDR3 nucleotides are TGTGCCAGCAGCTTTAAGTTAGCGGGGGACGAGCAGTTCTTC. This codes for CASSFKLAGDEQFF.

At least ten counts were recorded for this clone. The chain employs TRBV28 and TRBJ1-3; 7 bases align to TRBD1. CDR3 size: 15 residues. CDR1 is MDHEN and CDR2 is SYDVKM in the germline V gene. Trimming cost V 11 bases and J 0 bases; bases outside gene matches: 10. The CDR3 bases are TGTGCCGCAACAACGGGACAGCTCTCTGGAAACACCATATATTTT. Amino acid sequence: CAATTGQLSGNTIYF.

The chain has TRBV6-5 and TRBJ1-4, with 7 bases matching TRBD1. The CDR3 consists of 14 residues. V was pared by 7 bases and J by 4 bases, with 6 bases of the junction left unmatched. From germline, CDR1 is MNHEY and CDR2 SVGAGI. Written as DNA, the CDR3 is TGTGCCAGCACCAGCGGGACAGATAATGAAAAACTGTTTTTT. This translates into CASTSGTDNEKLFF.

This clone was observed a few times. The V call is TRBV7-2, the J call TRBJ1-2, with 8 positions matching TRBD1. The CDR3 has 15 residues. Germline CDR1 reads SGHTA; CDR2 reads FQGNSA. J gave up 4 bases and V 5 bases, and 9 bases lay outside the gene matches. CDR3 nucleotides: TGTGCCAGCAGCCCTCCGACAGGGGAGCTCTATGGCTACACCTTC. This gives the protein CASSPPTGELYGYTF.

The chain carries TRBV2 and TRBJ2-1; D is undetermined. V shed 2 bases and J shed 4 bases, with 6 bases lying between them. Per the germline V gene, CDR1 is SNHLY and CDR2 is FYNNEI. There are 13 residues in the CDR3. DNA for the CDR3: TGTGCCAGCAGTGAATTGGGGTACAATGAGCAGTTCTTC. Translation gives CASSELGYNEQFF.

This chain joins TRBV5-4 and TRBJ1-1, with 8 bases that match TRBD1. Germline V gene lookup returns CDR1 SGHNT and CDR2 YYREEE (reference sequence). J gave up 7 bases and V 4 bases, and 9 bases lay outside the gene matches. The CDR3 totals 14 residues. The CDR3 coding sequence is TGTGCCAGCAGCCCCCCTGACAGGGGTCATGAAGCTTTCTTT. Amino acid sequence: CASSPPDRGHEAFF.

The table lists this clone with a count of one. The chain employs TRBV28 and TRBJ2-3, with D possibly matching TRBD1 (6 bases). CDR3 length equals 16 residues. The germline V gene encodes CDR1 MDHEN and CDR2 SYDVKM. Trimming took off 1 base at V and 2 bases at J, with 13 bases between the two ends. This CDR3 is CASSLFGTPDTDTQYF. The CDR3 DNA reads TGTGCCAGCAGTTTATTCGGGACACCCGACACAGATACGCAGTATTTT.

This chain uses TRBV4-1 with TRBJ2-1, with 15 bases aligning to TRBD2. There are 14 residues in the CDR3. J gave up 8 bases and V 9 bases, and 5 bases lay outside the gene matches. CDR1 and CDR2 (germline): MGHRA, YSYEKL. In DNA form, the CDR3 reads TGCGCCAGTATGGGACTAGCGGGGGGCCATGAGCAGTTCTTC. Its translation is CASMGLAGGHEQFF.

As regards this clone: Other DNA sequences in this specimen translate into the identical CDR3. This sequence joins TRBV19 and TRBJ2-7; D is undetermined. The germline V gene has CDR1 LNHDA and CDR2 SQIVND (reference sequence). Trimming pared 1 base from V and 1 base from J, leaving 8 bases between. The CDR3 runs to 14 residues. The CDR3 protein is CASSIGPSSYEQYF. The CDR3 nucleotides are TGTGCCAGTAGTATAGGACCGTCTTCCTACGAGCAGTACTTC.

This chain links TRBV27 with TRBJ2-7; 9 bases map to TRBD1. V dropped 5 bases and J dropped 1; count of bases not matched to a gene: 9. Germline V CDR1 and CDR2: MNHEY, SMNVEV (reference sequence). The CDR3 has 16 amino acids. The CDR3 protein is CASSPHTGTGSYEQYF. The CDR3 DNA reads TGTGCCAGCAGTCCCCACACCGGGACAGGGTCCTACGAGCAGTACTTC.

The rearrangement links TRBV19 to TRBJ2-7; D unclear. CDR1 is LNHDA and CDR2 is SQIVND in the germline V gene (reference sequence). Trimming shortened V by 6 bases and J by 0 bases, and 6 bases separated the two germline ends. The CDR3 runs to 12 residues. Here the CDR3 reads CASSTPSYEQYF. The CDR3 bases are TGTGCCAGTAGCACTCCCTCCTACGAGCAGTACTTC.

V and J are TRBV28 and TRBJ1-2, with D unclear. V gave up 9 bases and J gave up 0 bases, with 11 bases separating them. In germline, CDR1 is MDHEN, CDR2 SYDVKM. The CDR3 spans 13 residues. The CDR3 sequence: CASVLGTNYGYTF. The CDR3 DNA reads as TGTGCCAGTGTATTAGGTACTAACTATGGCTACACCTTC.